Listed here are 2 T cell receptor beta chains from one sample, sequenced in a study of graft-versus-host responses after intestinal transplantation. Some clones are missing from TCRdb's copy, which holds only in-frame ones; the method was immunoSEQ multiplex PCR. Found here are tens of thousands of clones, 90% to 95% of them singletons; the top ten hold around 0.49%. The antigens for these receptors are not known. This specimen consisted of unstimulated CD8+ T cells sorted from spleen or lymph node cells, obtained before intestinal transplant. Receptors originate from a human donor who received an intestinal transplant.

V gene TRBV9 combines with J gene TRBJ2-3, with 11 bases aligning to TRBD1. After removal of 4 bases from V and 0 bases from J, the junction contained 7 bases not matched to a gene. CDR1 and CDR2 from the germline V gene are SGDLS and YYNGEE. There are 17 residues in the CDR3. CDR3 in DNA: TGTGCCAGCAGCCCGACCGGGACAGGGGGTAGCACAGATACGCAGTATTTT. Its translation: CASSPTGTGGSTDTQYF.

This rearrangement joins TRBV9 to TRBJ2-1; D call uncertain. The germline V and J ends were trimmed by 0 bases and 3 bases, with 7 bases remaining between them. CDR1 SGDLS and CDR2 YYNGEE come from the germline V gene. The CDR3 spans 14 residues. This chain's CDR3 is CASSVDGSYNEQFF. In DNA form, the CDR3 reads TGTGCCAGCAGCGTAGATGGCAGCTACAATGAGCAGTTCTTC.